A single sample gave rise to the 17 T cell receptor beta chains below, sequenced in a study of blood T cell repertoires in COVID-19. TCRdb's table, derived via immunoSEQ multiplex PCR, lists solely in-frame clones and lacks some. The sample lists a few hundred thousand clones; 80% to 90% were seen once. Sequencing input: peripheral blood. These receptors originate from a man aged 25 to 40 with active or convalescent COVID-19.

The chain links TRBV6-5 to TRBJ1-1; D unclear. The CDR3 has 14 residues. Germline CDR1 MNHEY, CDR2 SVGAGI. V was pared by 4 bases and J by 5 bases, with 14 bases between. CDR3 DNA sequence: TGTGCCAGCAGTTTGTTGGCTAGGAGGACTGAAGCTTTCTTT. Its protein product is CASSLLARRTEAFF.

This chain links TRBV5-1 with TRBJ1-1, with TRBD1 as a possible D gene (6 bases). Per the germline V gene, CDR1 is SGHRS and CDR2 is YFSETQ. CDR3 length: 14 residues. Trimming removed 0 bases from V and 5 bases from J, with 11 bases in between. The CDR3 coding sequence is TGCGCCAGCAGCTTGGGTAACAGGGAGACTGAAGCTTTCTTT. It yields the protein CASSLGNRETEAFF. Drawing the rest from reference TRBV5-1 and TRBJ1-1, the complete variable domain is KAGVTQTPRYLIKTRGQQVTLSCSPISGHRSVSWYQQTPGQGLQFLFEYFSETQRNKGNFPGRFSGRQFSNSRSEMNVSTLELGDSALYLCASSLGNRETEAFFGQGTRLTVV.

This chain joins TRBV15 and TRBJ1-2; TRBD1 is a possible D gene (5 bases). The CDR3 is made up of 15 amino acids. The V end was cut by 1 base, the J end by 3 bases, with 12 bases between. CDR1 is LNHNV and CDR2 is YYDKDF in the germline V gene (reference sequence). The chain's CDR3 is CATSRVPAGDYGYTF. The CDR3 DNA follows: TGTGCCACCAGCAGAGTTCCCGCGGGGGACTATGGCTACACCTTC. The full variable domain, its missing parts supplied by reference TRBV15 and TRBJ1-2, is DAMVIQNPRYQVTQFGKPVTLSCSQTLNHNVMYWYQQKSSQAPKLLFHYYDKDFNNEADTPDNFQSRRPNTSFCFLDIRSPGLGDTAMYLCATSRVPAGDYGYTFGSGTRLTVV.

This chain links TRBV12-3 or TRBV12-4 with TRBJ2-2; no definite D call. There are 13 residues in the CDR3. The V and J ends lost 0 bases and 5 bases respectively, with 4 bases between them. For the CDR3, the DNA is TGTGCCAGCAGTTTAGCCCTTACCGGGGAGCTGTTTTTT. It codes for CASSLALTGELFF.

This clone was seen a handful of times. The chain combines TRBV3-1 (or the pseudogene TRBV3-2) with TRBJ2-5; D not certain. The germline CDR1 and CDR2 sequences are LGHDT and YNNKEL (reference sequence). The CDR3 has 15 residues. V was pared by 4 bases and J by 2 bases, with 14 bases between. The CDR3 DNA reads TGTGCCAGCAGCCCTAGATTTGGTAGTCAAGAGACCCAGTACTTC. It codes for CASSPRFGSQETQYF.

This clone has a single count. The chain combines TRBV6-5 with TRBJ1-1; 7 positions agree with TRBD1. The CDR3 consists of 13 residues. The trim removed 5 bases at V and 8 bases at J, leaving 8 bases unmatched. Germline V gene lookup returns CDR1 MNHEY and CDR2 SVGAGI. The CDR3 loop is CASSPQRQGEAFF. CDR3 bases: TGTGCCAGCAGTCCACAAAGACAGGGCGAAGCTTTCTTT.

This chain uses TRBV3-1 (or the pseudogene TRBV3-2) with TRBJ2-1; 16 bases match TRBD2. The V and J ends lost 0 bases and 9 bases, in that order; junction bases with no gene match: 11. CDR1 is LGHDT, CDR2 YNNKEL, per germline (reference sequence). This CDR3 has 19 residues. The CDR3 spells CASSQDVLGTSGGASEQFF. CDR3 DNA: TGTGCCAGCAGCCAAGATGTCTTAGGGACTAGCGGGGGGGCTAGTGAGCAGTTCTTC.

The chain couples TRBV7-9 to TRBJ2-2; D is possibly TRBD2 (5 bases). Trimming cost V 3 bases and J 3 bases, with 14 bases left between them. This CDR3 contains 16 residues. Per the germline V gene, CDR1 is SEHNR and CDR2 is FQNEAQ (reference sequence). CDR3 coding DNA: TGTGCCAGCAGCTTTTCGTCGGGGTTTTACACCGGGGAGCTGTTTTTT. It specifies CASSFSSGFYTGELFF. The full variable domain, in which reference TRBV7-9 and TRBJ2-2 provide the parts outside the CDR3, is DTGVSQNPRHKITKRGQNVTFRCDPISEHNRLYWYRQTLGQGPEFLTYFQNEAQLEKSRLLSDRFSAERPKGSFSTLEIQRTEQGDSAMYLCASSFSSGFYTGELFFGEGSRLTVL.

The genes are TRBV3-1 (or the pseudogene TRBV3-2) and TRBJ2-3; 9 nucleotides agree with TRBD2. Germline V gene data show CDR1 as LGHDT and CDR2 as YNNKEL (reference sequence). The CDR3 has 14 residues. Unmatched junction bases numbered 4, after V lost 1 base and J lost 8 bases. CDR3 in amino acids: CASSQGGGEGTQYF. CDR3 sequence (DNA): TGTGCCAGCAGCCAAGGCGGGGGGGAGGGTACGCAGTATTTT.

This clone was found a few times. The chain links TRBV7-6 to TRBJ2-1; TRBD2 is a possible D gene (6 bases). Germline CDR1 reads SGHVS; CDR2 reads FNYEAQ. There are 14 residues in the CDR3. The V gene lost 1 base and the J gene lost 8 bases, with 12 bases spanning the gap. CDR3 residues: CASSLEAGLDEQFF. The CDR3 DNA sequence: TGTGCCAGCAGCTTAGAGGCGGGGCTCGATGAGCAGTTCTTC. Filled out from reference TRBV7-6 and TRBJ2-1, the complete variable domain reads GAGVSQSPRYKVTKRGQDVALRCDPISGHVSLYWYRQALGQGPEFLTYFNYEAQQDKSGLPNDRFSAERPEGSISTLTIQRTEQRDSAMYRCASSLEAGLDEQFFGPGTRLTVL.

The CDR3 is CASSEYGDSNYGYTF. As DNA, the CDR3 is TGTGCCAGCAGTGAATATGGGGACTCTAACTATGGCTACACCTTC. The chain recombines TRBV25-1 with TRBJ1-2; maybe TRBD1 (5 bases). Germline V gives CDR1 MGHDK, CDR2 SYGVNS. CDR3 length: 15 amino acids. The germline V and J ends were trimmed by 0 bases and 0 bases, with 8 bases remaining between them.

The chain couples TRBV6-6 to TRBJ2-3; weak D call: TRBD2 (6 bases). Per germline, CDR1 MNHNY and CDR2 SVGAGI (reference sequence). The CDR3 extends over 14 amino acids. V was pared by 5 bases and J by 2 bases, with 11 bases between. Here the CDR3 DNA reads TGTGCCAGCAGTGACGGGGGTTCCACAGATACGCAGTATTTT. It specifies CASSDGGSTDTQYF.

This chain uses TRBV5-1 with TRBJ2-5; D may be TRBD2 (6 bases). Germline values: CDR1 SGHRS, CDR2 YFSETQ. This CDR3 contains 13 residues. Trimming took 7 bases from V and 3 from J, leaving 13 bases between them. CDR3: CASSMSGEETQYF. CDR3 DNA sequence: TGCGCCAGCTCAATGTCGGGGGAAGAGACCCAGTACTTC.

This sequence joins TRBV27 and TRBJ1-2; D perhaps matches TRBD1 (6 bases). Germline-derived CDR1 and CDR2 are MNHEY and SMNVEV (reference sequence). The length of the CDR3 is 15 residues. V was pared by 5 bases and J by 6 bases, with 19 bases between. CDR3 nucleotide sequence: TGTGCCAGCAGTCCTTCATTACAGGGTTGGGATGGCTACACCTTC. Its protein product is CASSPSLQGWDGYTF.

The table lists this clone with a count of one. The CDR3 sequence is CASSYRGPNQPQHF. CDR3 bases: TGTGCCAGCAGTTACAGGGGGCCTAATCAGCCCCAGCATTTT. The gene calls are TRBV27 and TRBJ1-5; TRBD1 agrees at 9 bases. Germline V lookup: CDR1 MNHEY, CDR2 SMNVEV (reference sequence). CDR3 length equals 14 residues. V gave up 4 bases and J gave up 4 bases; unmatched junction bases: 2.

This chain connects TRBV2 to TRBJ2-7; possible D gene TRBD2, 6 bases. The germline V gene encodes CDR1 SNHLY and CDR2 FYNNEI. This CDR3 region has 15 residues. The V gene lost 7 bases and the J gene lost 0 bases, with 16 bases spanning the gap. CDR3 sequence (DNA): TGTGCCAGCAAGAACCTCGGGGGTAGCTCCTACGAGCAGTACTTC. Translating it yields CASKNLGGSSYEQYF.

This clone was counted only a few times. CDR3 in amino acids: CASSEQETGELFF. The CDR3, as DNA: TGTGCCAGCAGTGAACAGGAAACCGGGGAGCTGTTTTTT. The chain employs TRBV6-1 and TRBJ2-2; no clear D. Germline CDR1 and CDR2: MNHNS and SASEGT. CDR3 length: 13 residues. The V gene lost 2 bases and the J gene lost 5 bases, with 6 bases spanning the gap.